This is a list of T cell receptor beta chains from one sample in a study of cytomegalovirus exposure and HLA in healthy donors. TCRdb keeps only in-frame clones here, not all; method: immunoSEQ multiplex PCR. The data show about 200,000 clones, 60% to 80% seen once. The sequenced sample consisted of PBMCs. The receptors were sampled from a young man in good health and CMV-seronegative. Both conserved end residues are part of each CDR3. A D gene is named only where the DNA matches it firmly. Clone size is shown for a subset of rows, as once, few, many or a class of expanded clone.

abundance: -; v_gene: TRBV19; j_gene: TRBJ2-5; d_gene: -; CDR3aa: CASSIASSTGEAQYF; CDR3nt: TGTGCCAGTAGTATAGCGTCCTCTACGGGGGAGGCCCAGTACTTC
abundance: -; v_gene: TRBV5-4; j_gene: TRBJ2-1; d_gene: -; CDR3aa: CASWKDYEFSNEQFF; CDR3nt: TGTGCCAGCTGGAAGGACTACGAATTTTCGAATGAGCAGTTCTTC
abundance: -; v_gene: TRBV5-1; j_gene: TRBJ1-5; d_gene: -; CDR3aa: CASSEGWNQPQHF; CDR3nt: TGCGCCAGCAGCGAGGGATGGAATCAGCCCCAGCATTTT
abundance: -; v_gene: TRBV7-2; j_gene: TRBJ2-5; d_gene: -; CDR3aa: CASSFQGGGETQYF; CDR3nt: TGTGCCAGCAGCTTTCAAGGGGGGGGAGAGACCCAGTACTTC
abundance: -; v_gene: TRBV28; j_gene: TRBJ2-3; d_gene: -; CDR3aa: CASEGGGRDTQYF; CDR3nt: TGTGCCAGCGAAGGAGGGGGCAGAGATACGCAGTATTTT
abundance: -; v_gene: TRBV28; j_gene: TRBJ2-4; d_gene: -; CDR3aa: CASSQRTVIAKNIQYF; CDR3nt: TGTGCCAGCAGCCAAAGGACAGTGATAGCCAAAAACATTCAGTACTTC
abundance: few; v_gene: TRBV7-8; j_gene: TRBJ2-1; d_gene: -; CDR3aa: CASSLVEASHNEQFF; CDR3nt: TGTGCCAGCAGCTTAGTTGAGGCCAGTCACAATGAGCAGTTCTTC
abundance: -; v_gene: TRBV27; j_gene: TRBJ2-2; d_gene: TRBD2; CDR3aa: CATRTSGAMNTGELFF; CDR3nt: TGTGCCACCCGGACTAGCGGGGCTATGAACACCGGGGAGCTGTTTTTT
abundance: once; v_gene: TRBV19; j_gene: TRBJ2-2; d_gene: -; CDR3aa: CASTDRRAGELFF; CDR3nt: TGTGCCAGCACTGACCGGCGGGCCGGGGAGCTGTTTTTT
abundance: -; v_gene: TRBV7-2; j_gene: TRBJ2-5; d_gene: TRBD1; CDR3aa: CASSPQGAETQYF; CDR3nt: TGTGCCAGCAGCCCGCAGGGGGCAGAGACCCAGTACTTC
abundance: -; v_gene: TRBV7-6; j_gene: TRBJ2-5; d_gene: TRBD1; CDR3aa: CASSGTGQQETQYF; CDR3nt: TGTGCCAGCAGCGGGACAGGGCAACAAGAGACCCAGTACTTC
abundance: -; v_gene: TRBV7-2; j_gene: TRBJ2-7; d_gene: TRBD1; CDR3aa: CASSSTGGAWEQYF; CDR3nt: TGTGCCAGCAGCTCGACAGGGGGCGCTTGGGAGCAGTACTTC
abundance: -; v_gene: TRBV11-3; j_gene: TRBJ2-1; d_gene: TRBD2; CDR3aa: CASSSRGSGVQQFF; CDR3nt: TGTGCCAGCAGCTCCCGGGGTAGCGGGGTCCAGCAGTTCTTC
abundance: -; v_gene: TRBV5-6; j_gene: TRBJ1-6; d_gene: TRBD1; CDR3aa: CASSLDAGGISPLHF; CDR3nt: TGTGCCAGCAGCTTGGACGCAGGGGGTATTTCACCCCTCCACTTT
abundance: -; v_gene: TRBV6-1; j_gene: TRBJ1-2; d_gene: TRBD1; CDR3aa: CASSVGTVVNYGYTF; CDR3nt: TGTGCCAGCAGTGTAGGGACAGTTGTTAACTATGGCTACACCTTC
abundance: -; v_gene: TRBV30; j_gene: TRBJ2-3; d_gene: -; CDR3aa: CAWSTPYTQYF; CDR3nt: TGTGCCTGGTCTACCCCTTATACGCAGTATTTT
abundance: -; v_gene: TRBV27; j_gene: TRBJ2-5; d_gene: TRBD2; CDR3aa: CASSFIAPGGETQYF; CDR3nt: TGTGCCAGCAGTTTTATTGCGCCGGGGGGAGAGACCCAGTACTTC
abundance: once; v_gene: TRBV6-5; j_gene: TRBJ2-7; d_gene: -; CDR3aa: CASRYSGPSGEQYF; CDR3nt: TGTGCCAGCAGGTATTCGGGCCCATCGGGGGAGCAGTACTTC
abundance: -; v_gene: TRBV6-4; j_gene: TRBJ2-6; d_gene: TRBD1; CDR3aa: CASSGGQGVSGANVLTF; CDR3nt: TGTGCCAGCAGTGGGGGACAGGGAGTCTCTGGGGCCAACGTCCTGACTTTC
abundance: -; v_gene: TRBV11-2; j_gene: TRBJ1-1; d_gene: -; CDR3aa: CASSPPGITGTEAFF; CDR3nt: TGTGCCAGCAGCCCCCCCGGGATAACCGGCACTGAAGCTTTCTTT
abundance: -; v_gene: TRBV5-1; j_gene: TRBJ1-1; d_gene: -; CDR3aa: CASSSRTDLNTEAFF; CDR3nt: TGCGCCAGCAGCTCCCGGACAGATTTGAACACTGAAGCTTTCTTT
abundance: -; v_gene: TRBV14; j_gene: TRBJ1-3; d_gene: -; CDR3aa: CASSHRGGGNTIYF; CDR3nt: TGTGCCAGCAGCCACAGGGGCGGTGGAAACACCATATATTTT
abundance: -; v_gene: TRBV4-2; j_gene: TRBJ2-6; d_gene: -; CDR3aa: CASADRPLISGANVLTF; CDR3nt: TGTGCCAGCGCAGACAGACCATTAATCTCTGGGGCCAACGTCCTGACTTTC
abundance: -; v_gene: TRBV6-5; j_gene: TRBJ2-7; d_gene: -; CDR3aa: CASSYSWGVPEQYF; CDR3nt: TGTGCCAGCAGTTACTCATGGGGAGTTCCCGAGCAGTACTTC
abundance: -; v_gene: TRBV30; j_gene: TRBJ2-1; d_gene: -; CDR3aa: CAWSVQGWDNEQFF; CDR3nt: TGTGCCTGGAGCGTGCAGGGGTGGGACAATGAGCAGTTCTTC
abundance: -; v_gene: TRBV19; j_gene: TRBJ2-7; d_gene: -; CDR3aa: CASSTLAGVRTYEQYF; CDR3nt: TGTGCCAGTAGTACCCTAGCAGGAGTAAGGACCTACGAGCAGTACTTC
abundance: -; v_gene: TRBV7-8; j_gene: TRBJ1-1; d_gene: -; CDR3aa: CASSSTGNTEAFF; CDR3nt: TGTGCCAGCAGCTCAACAGGGAACACTGAAGCTTTCTTT
abundance: -; v_gene: TRBV25-1; j_gene: TRBJ2-7; d_gene: -; CDR3aa: CASSDQTAYEQYF; CDR3nt: TGTGCCAGCAGTGACCAGACAGCCTACGAGCAGTACTTC
abundance: -; v_gene: TRBV15; j_gene: TRBJ2-1; d_gene: -; CDR3aa: CATSRVVLSEQFF; CDR3nt: TGTGCCACCAGCAGAGTGGTCCTAAGTGAGCAGTTCTTC
abundance: -; v_gene: TRBV19; j_gene: TRBJ1-1; d_gene: TRBD1; CDR3aa: CASIPNRGPEAFF; CDR3nt: TGTGCCAGTATTCCCAACAGGGGGCCTGAAGCTTTCTTT
abundance: -; v_gene: TRBV28; j_gene: TRBJ1-5; d_gene: -; CDR3aa: CASSFDQPQHF; CDR3nt: TGTGCCAGCAGTTTCGATCAGCCCCAGCATTTT
abundance: once; v_gene: TRBV7-6; j_gene: TRBJ2-7; d_gene: TRBD1; CDR3aa: CASSGIRDRGTYEQYF; CDR3nt: TGTGCCAGCAGCGGTATCCGGGACAGGGGAACGTACGAGCAGTACTTC
abundance: -; v_gene: TRBV4-3; j_gene: TRBJ2-5; d_gene: -; CDR3aa: CASSQGQSQETQYF; CDR3nt: TGCGCCAGCAGCCAGGGACAATCCCAAGAGACCCAGTACTTC
abundance: -; v_gene: TRBV5-4; j_gene: TRBJ1-3; d_gene: -; CDR3aa: CASSLGRTGASGNTIYF; CDR3nt: TGTGCCAGCAGCTTGGGGAGGACCGGCGCCTCTGGAAACACCATATATTTT
abundance: -; v_gene: TRBV6-5; j_gene: TRBJ1-1; d_gene: -; CDR3aa: CASSPPGGFAEAFF; CDR3nt: TGTGCCAGCAGCCCTCCCGGGGGGTTCGCTGAAGCTTTCTTT
abundance: -; v_gene: TRBV5-1; j_gene: TRBJ1-6; d_gene: TRBD1; CDR3aa: CASSIGTAGSPLHF; CDR3nt: TGCGCCAGCAGCATAGGGACAGCTGGTTCACCCCTCCACTTT
abundance: -; v_gene: TRBV28; j_gene: TRBJ2-7; d_gene: -; CDR3aa: CASMRETYEQYF; CDR3nt: TGTGCCAGCATGAGGGAGACCTACGAGCAGTACTTC
abundance: -; v_gene: TRBV2; j_gene: TRBJ2-1; d_gene: TRBD1; CDR3aa: CASSSQGIHEQFF; CDR3nt: TGTGCCAGCAGTTCACAGGGGATCCATGAGCAGTTCTTC
abundance: -; v_gene: TRBV6-5; j_gene: TRBJ2-1; d_gene: TRBD2; CDR3aa: CASSYPASGGAFDEFF; CDR3nt: TGTGCCAGCAGTTACCCGGCTAGCGGGGGGGCCTTCGACGAGTTCTTC
abundance: -; v_gene: TRBV9; j_gene: TRBJ1-3; d_gene: -; CDR3aa: CASSVENSKRNTIYF; CDR3nt: TGTGCCAGCAGCGTAGAAAACAGTAAGAGAAACACCATATATTTT
abundance: -; v_gene: TRBV9; j_gene: TRBJ2-5; d_gene: TRBD2; CDR3aa: CASSVAWSGGAETQYF; CDR3nt: TGTGCCAGCAGCGTAGCGTGGAGCGGGGGTGCTGAGACCCAGTACTTC
abundance: -; v_gene: TRBV19; j_gene: TRBJ2-7; d_gene: -; CDR3aa: CASSIRGARHYEQYF; CDR3nt: TGTGCCAGTAGTATCAGGGGAGCTCGCCACTACGAGCAGTACTTC
abundance: -; v_gene: TRBV27; j_gene: TRBJ1-2; d_gene: -; CDR3aa: CASSLSGLLGQPYGYTF; CDR3nt: TGTGCCAGCAGTTTATCGGGCCTATTGGGACAACCATATGGCTACACCTTC
abundance: once; v_gene: TRBV29-1; j_gene: TRBJ2-1; d_gene: TRBD1; CDR3aa: CSVSNGQGTNEQFF; CDR3nt: TGCAGCGTTTCCAACGGACAGGGGACCAATGAGCAGTTCTTC
abundance: -; v_gene: TRBV14; j_gene: TRBJ1-2; d_gene: TRBD1; CDR3aa: CASSLGQGNYGYTF; CDR3nt: TGTGCCAGCAGCTTGGGACAGGGAAACTATGGCTACACCTTC
abundance: -; v_gene: TRBV2; j_gene: TRBJ2-1; d_gene: -; CDR3aa: CASSESSNRLNEQFF; CDR3nt: TGTGCCAGCAGTGAATCTAGCAATCGGCTTAATGAGCAGTTCTTC
abundance: -; v_gene: TRBV19; j_gene: TRBJ2-3; d_gene: -; CDR3aa: CASSGLAAGGDTQYF; CDR3nt: TGTGCCAGTAGTGGGCTAGCTGCTGGCGGAGATACGCAGTATTTT
abundance: -; v_gene: TRBV4-2; j_gene: TRBJ2-1; d_gene: TRBD2; CDR3aa: CASSHRSGGHYNEQFF; CDR3nt: TGTGCCAGCAGCCACCGTAGCGGGGGACACTACAATGAGCAGTTCTTC